Included here is one T cell receptor beta chain sequence, with context. The antigen is undetermined. This sample was included in a study of cytomegalovirus exposure and HLA in healthy donors. Both 60 Vbeta primers and 13 Jbeta primers went into the PCR. Clones were read by immunoSEQ multiplex PCR, and TCRdb kept only the in-frame ones, dropping some. Of 250,000 or so clones in the sample, around 81% were seen once. General observations from the study: Sequencing probably produced one cluster of sequence variants that were highly shared.

Unmatched junction bases numbered 6, after V lost 4 bases and J lost 1 base. The CDR3 sequence is 15 residues long. Germline CDR1 and CDR2: LGHNA and YNFKEQ. The chain recombines TRBV4-2 with TRBJ1-1, with TRBD1 matching 7 bases. Sequenced sample: PBMCs. The clonotype comes from a woman aged 60-70 years in good health and CMV-seropositive. The DNA for the CDR3 is TGTGCCAGCAGCCTAACAGGGGCTGGGAACACTGAAGCTTTCTTT. Its translation is CASSLTGAGNTEAFF.